This T cell receptor beta chain stems from a study of shared clonotypes between healthy human individuals. Study-wide points: Clonotype sharing levels among donors were expected to vary with sequencing depth. Although depth was large, rarefaction showed that sequencing of the sorted subsets was incomplete.

Genomic DNA (from each subset) was split evenly across several immunoSEQ plates. It was about 210 ng DNA, 30,000 or so T cell genomes, that sorted-subset replicate PCRs used. The repertoire was sequenced with immunoSEQ multiplex PCR; TCRdb's copy has only in-frame clones and lacks some. This sample has under 600,000 clones, with 98% found just once. Germline assignment: CDR1 SEHNR and CDR2 FQNEAQ (reference sequence). The CDR3 consists of 14 residues. V was pared by 6 bases and J by 4 bases, with 5 bases of the junction left unmatched. Positive CCR7 selection of CD45RO-negative cells yielded the naive CD8 cells, and terminally differentiated effector memory CD45RA+ cells were excluded. This clone was found once. Antigen unknown.

The TCR sequence derives from a man aged 25-45 years in good health. Sequenced input: naive CD8+ T cells sorted from blood. V is TRBV7-9 and J is TRBJ2-1, with 8 bases fitting TRBD2. In DNA form, the CDR3 reads TGTGCCAGCAGGAGCGGGGGAATATACAATGAGCAGTTCTTC. Amino acid sequence: CASRSGGIYNEQFF.